What follows describes a single TCR beta chain. No antigen is known for it. This CDR3 is built from 16 residues. Germline V lookup: CDR1 SGHVS, CDR2 FNYEAQ. Trimming left V 5 bases short and J 4 bases short, with 20 bases between. This sample was included in a study of OX40 agonist ivuxolimab in advanced cancers. Whole-study context: Patients in dose escalation had liver, melanoma, kidney or head and neck cancers. Partial response was recorded in three patients: one hepatocellular carcinoma and two cutaneous melanoma cases.

Study-level results: Low normalized T-cell clonal expansion also characterized some of the nonresponders. Antigen specificity remained undetermined for the expanded peripheral T cells.

Measured with immunoSEQ multiplex PCR; TCRdb has only the in-frame clones, and not every one. The data hold about 110,000 clones, with approximately 90% observed a single time. The receptor was derived from an adult with an advanced solid tumor such as melanoma, head and neck, liver or kidney cancer. The sequences come from CD4+ or CD8+ T cells sorted from blood, collected in a trial of the OX40 agonist ivuxolimab. The V call is TRBV7-6, the J call TRBJ2-5, with D perhaps matching TRBD2 (6 bases). CDR3 nucleotides: TGTGCCAGCAGCCCCCGAGGAGGGGCCGGTAGAGAGACCCAGTACTTC. Translated, it gives CASSPRGGAGRETQYF.